The sequence of this TCR beta chain was determined in a study of cytomegalovirus exposure and HLA in healthy donors. Study observations and caveats: A later analysis found that most CMV-associated TCR beta chains appeared HLA-restricted. A classifier reportedly called cytomegalovirus status with high sensitivity and specificity.

Healthy bone marrow donors formed the donor group. While unrecorded immune exposures were likely, the donors were nominally healthy when sampled. The PCR made use of 60 Vbeta and 13 Jbeta primers. Clones were sequenced by immunoSEQ multiplex PCR, and TCRdb holds only the in-frame ones, with some missing. The sample has approximately 160,000 clones, over 70% seen once; the top ten hold around 7%. Worth noting for this clone: Its matching antigen is unknown. One end of the junction does not line up with germline, which may come from a read error.

The CDR3 sequence is 12 residues long. Germline CDR1 and CDR2: SEHNR and FQNEAQ (reference sequence). This sequence joins TRBV7-9 and TRBJ1-1; tentative D call: TRBD1 (5 bases). Sequences were obtained from PBMCs. This receptor was taken from a middle-aged woman in good health and CMV-seropositive. The CDR3 protein is CSSMNGGTEAFF. CDR3 DNA: TGTTCCAGTATGAACGGGGGCACTGAAGCTTTCTTT.